The present entry profiles one T cell receptor beta chain with its context. Its specific antigen is unknown. Nothing much larger sits one base from this clone, and base qualities are not available. These data come from a study of blood T cell repertoires in COVID-19 (dated by TCRdb to 2019 to 2021). In the study overall: The collaborator samples originated in the United States, Italy and Spain and spanned the acute and convalescent phases of COVID-19. HLA class I and class II types, where available, came from metadata supplied by the sample provider rather than from assay-based typing. The repertoires were made available in a free public database intended to serve as a resource for research on the immune response to SARS-CoV-2. Samples came from the ongoing ImmuneRACE study (first 160 participants) plus 1,254 subjects from 6 global collaborators. Nearly every sample came with metadata listing a de-identified subject ID, COVID-19 status, age in years and sex. The material from the prospective study consisted of cDNA or gDNA derived from T cells, B-cell-depleted T cells, or PBMCs. The dataset comprised deeply sampled blood TCRbeta repertoires from subjects exposed to, actively infected with, or recovered from COVID-19.

TCRbeta CDR3 regions were amplified from genomic DNA using the immunoSEQ Assay, a bias-controlled multiplex PCR. The paper's processing steps were these. The number of nucleated cells in each sample was estimated from the amplification of reference gene primers within the assay. Sequence reads were collapsed and filtered to measure the absolute abundance of every unique TCRbeta CDR3 rearrangement. For each sample, productive Simpson clonality was calculated as the square root of Simpson's diversity index over productive rearrangements. TCRdb took over this immuneACCESS table, retaining in-frame rearrangements with V and J assigned. Such tables are incomplete; in checked studies, under half of the missing clones stem from an unresolved V gene, and the remainder is unexplained. That table gives V, J and clone size, and the DNA gave D and trimming. In this sample the table shows 55,000 to 65,000 clones, about 88% of which occur a single time. Of the sample, 5.1% is held by the ten largest clones.

Overall study outcomes, separate from this receptor: The amount of clinical and demographic metadata varied by source and participant and was provided uncurated.

Collaborating institutions collected whole blood in K2EDTA tubes following their own protocols. For TCRbeta analysis, collaborators shipped samples as frozen whole blood, isolated PBMCs, or DNA extracted from either of those sample types. From a lookup of the germline V gene, CDR1 and CDR2 are ENHRY and SYGVKD. Deletion took 10 bases off V and 4 bases off J, with a span of 16 bases between the germline ends. Its CDR3 holds 13 amino acids, cysteine through phenylalanine. Left in the record is the CDR3 DNA by itself, 39 bases read in frame from the first base. Sequenced material: peripheral blood. This sequence was found in an older man in a cohort sampled during active COVID-19. This receptor chain uses TRBV10-3 and TRBJ1-1, with a weak D call of TRBD1 (6 bases match). The DNA sequence is as follows: TGTGCCACCGTGTCTCGGGGGGCCACTGAAGCTTTCTTT. Its protein reads: CATVSRGATEAFF.